This T cell receptor beta chain was observed in a study of blood T cell repertoires in COVID-19. At the level of the study: Spain, Italy and the United States supplied samples that represented acute and convalescent COVID-19. PBMCs, B-cell-depleted T cells, or T cells provided the cDNA or gDNA that made up the material.

Germline lookup yields CDR1 GTSNPN and CDR2 SVGIG (reference sequence). The length of the CDR3 is 12 residues. Trimming stripped 1 base from V and 5 bases from J, with 8 bases between. Original handling: Estimation of nucleated cell counts relied on the amplification of reference gene primers. Using immunoSEQ multiplex PCR, the repertoire was profiled, and TCRdb retains in-frame clones only, with some absent. That table supplies the V and J calls and clone size; D and trimming were determined from the DNA. In the table there are about 110,000 clones, about 85% of which are singletons. The TCR comes from a man aged 40-50 years with acute or convalescent COVID-19. The sample was peripheral blood. The chain has TRBV30 and TRBJ2-5; possible D gene TRBD1, 5 bases. The CDR3 DNA reads TGTGCCTGGAGTGAGACAGTGGAGACCCAGTACTTC. As protein: CAWSETVETQYF.